A single sample is the source of the 32 T cell receptor beta chains below, sequenced in a study of T cell responses to AZD1222 COVID-19 vaccine. Method: immunoSEQ multiplex PCR; TCRdb's copy keeps in-frame clones and lacks some. The repertoire holds 150,000 or so clones, with about 93% as singletons. Source: peripheral blood, taken on day 0 of AZD1222 vaccination. The receptors come from an adult in good health.

This chain links TRBV5-1 with TRBJ1-1; D is ambiguous. CDR3 size: 15 residues. Trimming removed 0 bases at V and 0 bases at J, with 9 bases between. Germline-derived CDR1 and CDR2 are SGHRS and YFSETQ. CDR3 in amino acids: CASSLDRRLNTEAFF. The CDR3, as DNA: TGCGCCAGCAGCTTGGACAGACGTTTGAACACTGAAGCTTTCTTT.

V and J are TRBV7-6 and TRBJ2-2; 13 bases line up with TRBD2. V was clipped by 5 bases and J by 7 bases; unmatched bases: 7. The CDR3 runs 16 residues. CDR1 and CDR2 (germline): SGHVS, FNYEAQ. CDR3 DNA sequence: TGTGCCAGCAGCCAACTAGCGGGAGGGCCCGACGGGGAGCTGTTTTTT. Translation: CASSQLAGGPDGELFF.

This chain connects TRBV4-2 to TRBJ1-1; D may be TRBD1 (6 bases). Deletions cut 4 bases from V and 7 bases from J, with 16 bases between. CDR1 LGHNA and CDR2 YNFKEQ come from the germline V gene. This CDR3 has 14 amino acids. For the CDR3, the DNA is TGTGCCAGCAGCCCTGCGGGGGGGCGGGATGAAGCTTTCTTT. Translating it yields CASSPAGGRDEAFF.

CDR3 region: CASSSMRLAGVSGANVLTF. For the CDR3, the DNA is TGTGCCAGCAGCTCGATGAGACTAGCGGGGGTCTCTGGGGCCAACGTCCTGACTTTC. The genes are TRBV7-9 and TRBJ2-6; TRBD2 aligns across 12 bases. With 4 bases clipped from V and 0 bases from J, the junction kept 7 bases outside the gene matches. Per the germline V gene, CDR1 is SEHNR and CDR2 is FQNEAQ (reference sequence). The CDR3 has 19 amino acids.

Points on this clone: This sample includes further DNA sequences coding for the same CDR3. V is TRBV7-9 and J is TRBJ2-1; D not resolved. Germline V CDR1 and CDR2: SEHNR, FQNEAQ (reference sequence). The CDR3 covers 16 residues. The V end lost 0 bases, the J end lost 1 base, and 10 bases lay between the germline ends. This CDR3 reads CASSLALAGSYNEQFF. CDR3 bases: TGTGCCAGCAGCTTAGCGCTTGCTGGGTCCTACAATGAGCAGTTCTTC. Drawing the rest from reference TRBV7-9 and TRBJ2-1, the complete variable domain is DTGVSQNPRHKITKRGQNVTFRCDPISEHNRLYWYRQTLGQGPEFLTYFQNEAQLEKSRLLSDRFSAERPKGSFSTLEIQRTEQGDSAMYLCASSLALAGSYNEQFFGPGTRLTVL.

V and J are TRBV9 and TRBJ2-5; 7 nucleotides line up with TRBD1. Looked up from germline, CDR1 is SGDLS and CDR2 is YYNGEE. This CDR3 is 14 amino acids long. V shed 0 bases, J shed 5 bases, and the junction held 4 bases outside the gene matches. CDR3 residues: CASSVGGDSETQYF. CDR3 bases: TGTGCCAGCAGCGTAGGAGGGGACAGCGAGACCCAGTACTTC.

The V and J genes are TRBV2 and TRBJ2-2; perhaps TRBD1 as D (6 bases). The CDR3 is made up of 17 amino acids. V was clipped by 4 bases and J by 1 base, with 16 bases between them. Germline V gene sequence: CDR1 SNHLY, CDR2 FYNNEI. This chain's CDR3 is CASSVRTDTLNTGELFF. DNA of the CDR3: TGTGCCAGCAGTGTTAGGACAGATACCTTGAACACCGGGGAGCTGTTTTTT.

The rearrangement uses TRBV2 and TRBJ1-5; possibly TRBD1 for D (5 bases). This CDR3 spans 15 amino acids. CDR1 is SNHLY and CDR2 is FYNNEI in the germline V gene. Trimming took 6 bases from V and 3 from J, leaving 15 bases between them. CDR3: CASRLGRAINQPQHF. The CDR3 coding sequence is TGTGCCAGCAGACTTGGCAGGGCAATCAATCAGCCCCAGCATTTT.

This clone was recorded a few times. J is TRBJ1-2 and V is TRBV4-1; 7 nucleotides align to TRBD1. Germline V gives CDR1 MGHRA, CDR2 YSYEKL. Trimming removed 1 base from V and 5 bases from J; junction bases left unmatched: 7. CDR3 size: 15 residues. CDR3 in amino acids: CASSQGRDRAYGYTF. CDR3 nucleotides: TGCGCCAGCAGCCAAGGGCGGGACAGAGCATATGGCTACACCTTC.

This chain links TRBV9 with TRBJ2-6; D is possibly TRBD1 (5 bases). The length of the CDR3 is 16 residues. Trimming shortened V by 0 bases and J by 0 bases, and 7 bases separated the two germline ends. Germline V lookup: CDR1 SGDLS, CDR2 YYNGEE. The chain's CDR3 is CASSVGGGSGANVLTF. CDR3 coding DNA: TGTGCCAGCAGCGTAGGGGGCGGCTCTGGGGCCAACGTCCTGACTTTC.

This chain uses TRBV10-3 with TRBJ1-2; perhaps TRBD1 as D (6 bases). Germline V gene sequence: CDR1 ENHRY, CDR2 SYGVKD. V was cut by 6 bases and J by 5 bases, with 19 bases left in between. The CDR3 contains 15 residues. CDR3 bases: TGTGCCATCAGCACCGGGACATGGGATGAGTATGGCTACACCTTC. This sequence encodes CAISTGTWDEYGYTF.

This clone has only one observation. This rearrangement joins TRBV19 to TRBJ1-1; D is perhaps TRBD1 (5 bases). Germline lookup yields CDR1 LNHDA and CDR2 SQIVND (reference sequence). This CDR3 has 15 amino acids. V dropped 10 bases and J dropped 3 bases, with 21 bases sitting between them. The CDR3 coding sequence is TGTGCCACCTACGCGGGGCGGCTTAGGTACACTGAAGCTTTCTTT. It codes for CATYAGRLRYTEAFF.

V and J are TRBV12-5 and TRBJ2-5; D perhaps matches TRBD1 (5 bases). CDR1 and CDR2 (germline): LGHNT, FRNRAP. This CDR3 region has 15 residues. Trimming removed 3 bases from V and 4 bases from J, with 15 bases in between. CDR3: CASGLGATQGETQYF. The CDR3 coding sequence is TGTGCTAGTGGTTTAGGGGCAACCCAGGGAGAGACCCAGTACTTC.

The gene calls are TRBV2 and TRBJ2-1; D might be TRBD1 or TRBD2, each matching 6 bases. V lost 4 bases and J lost 12, with 19 bases in between. The CDR3 is 14 amino acids. Per germline, CDR1 SNHLY and CDR2 FYNNEI. As DNA, the CDR3 is TGTGCCAGCAGTGGACAGCGACTAGGGGGTGGGCAGTTCTTC. This gives the protein CASSGQRLGGGQFF.

The chain joins TRBV20-1 to TRBJ2-3; D ambiguous. Germline CDR1 is DFQATT and CDR2 is SNEGSKA (reference sequence). The germline V and J ends were trimmed by 6 bases and 5 bases, with 9 bases remaining between them. The CDR3 has 11 amino acids. For the CDR3, the DNA is TGCAGTGCCCTTTCCTTAGATACGCAGTATTTT. It yields the protein CSALSLDTQYF.

This chain connects TRBV7-3 to TRBJ1-5, with D unclear. The CDR3 has 13 residues. V was trimmed by 4 bases and J by 5 bases, leaving 9 bases between them. Germline V lookup: CDR1 SGHTA, CDR2 FQGTGA. The CDR3 here is CASSSSRDQPQHF. The CDR3, as DNA: TGTGCCAGCAGCTCTTCCAGAGATCAGCCCCAGCATTTT.

The genes are TRBV6-5 and TRBJ1-3, with a weak D call TRBD1 (6 bases). CDR3 length: 15 amino acids. Looked up from germline, CDR1 is MNHEY and CDR2 is SVGAGI. Trimming cost V 2 bases and J 2 bases, with 10 bases left between them. CDR3 DNA: TGTGCCAGCAGTTACCAAGGGGGGCCTGGAAACACCATATATTTT. It specifies CASSYQGGPGNTIYF.

V usage is TRBV6-4 and J usage is TRBJ1-4; 7 positions agree with TRBD1. The germline V gene has CDR1 MRHNA and CDR2 SNTAGT. The CDR3 loop spans 13 amino acids. The J segment lost 8 bases and the V segment lost 6 bases, leaving 6 bases of the junction unmatched. CDR3 sequence (DNA): TGTGCCAGCAGCCGGGACAGCGGAGAAAAACTGTTTTTT. It specifies CASSRDSGEKLFF.

The chain uses TRBV29-1 and TRBJ1-1, with D perhaps matching TRBD1 (6 bases). The V gene's germline CDR1 is SQVTM and CDR2 ANQGSEA. The CDR3 spans 16 residues. V lost 6 bases and J lost 0, with 20 bases in between. The CDR3 nucleotides read TGCAGCGTCGCCGGGGGAAACAGGGCTTTGAACACTGAAGCTTTCTTT. This gives the protein CSVAGGNRALNTEAFF.

The rearrangement uses TRBV7-9 and TRBJ2-7; D may be TRBD1 or TRBD2 (5 bases each). From germline, CDR1 is SEHNR and CDR2 FQNEAQ (reference sequence). This CDR3 is built from 12 residues. The ends were cut back, 1 base at V and 7 bases at J, with 8 bases in the middle. The CDR3 bases are TGTGCCAGCAGCTTAGGGGACCAAGAGCAGTACTTC. This sequence encodes CASSLGDQEQYF.

The genes are TRBV15 and TRBJ1-1; possible D gene TRBD1, 5 bases. Trimming took off 0 bases at V and 0 bases at J, with 11 bases between the two ends. The CDR3 runs to 16 residues. Germline lookup yields CDR1 LNHNV and CDR2 YYDKDF (reference sequence). The CDR3, as DNA: TGTGCCACCAGCAGAGATCGGGGCACCATGAACACTGAAGCTTTCTTT. Translating it yields CATSRDRGTMNTEAFF.

The chain combines TRBV9 with TRBJ2-3; maybe TRBD2 (6 bases). CDR3 length equals 17 residues. Trimming took 0 bases from V and 0 from J, leaving 14 bases between them. Germline values: CDR1 SGDLS, CDR2 YYNGEE. CDR3 loop: CASSVGFAGLSTDTQYF. The DNA of the CDR3 is TGTGCCAGCAGCGTAGGGTTTGCGGGGCTAAGCACAGATACGCAGTATTTT. Full variable domain (remainder filled in from reference TRBV9 and TRBJ2-3): DSGVTQTPKHLITATGQRVTLRCSPRSGDLSVYWYQQSLDQGLQFLIQYYNGEERAKGNILERFSAQQFPDLHSELNLSSLELGDSALYFCASSVGFAGLSTDTQYFGPGTRLTVL.

The genes are TRBV18 and TRBJ1-4, with D possibly TRBD1 on 5 matching bases. The V end was cut by 6 bases, the J end by 6 bases, with 14 bases between. The germline gives CDR1 KGHSH, CDR2 LQKENI. CDR3 length: 14 residues. CDR3 in amino acids: CASSSLMGDEKLFF. As DNA, the CDR3 is TGTGCCAGCTCCTCCCTGATGGGGGATGAAAAACTGTTTTTT.

V gene TRBV9 combines with J gene TRBJ1-2; possible D gene TRBD1, 5 bases. Looked up from germline, CDR1 is SGDLS and CDR2 is YYNGEE. Trimming stripped 0 bases from V and 8 bases from J, with 14 bases between. This CDR3 spans 14 amino acids. DNA of the CDR3: TGTGCCAGCAGCGTAGAGGTAGGAGGGGCCGGCTACACCTTC. Protein sequence: CASSVEVGGAGYTF.

The rearrangement links TRBV11-1 to TRBJ1-3, with D uncertain. CDR1 and CDR2 from the germline V gene are SGHAT and FQDESV (reference sequence). The germline V and J ends were trimmed by 0 bases and 4 bases, with 19 bases remaining between them. The CDR3 is made up of 18 amino acids. The CDR3 DNA reads TGTGCCAGCAGCTTAGCCCCGGACGGAGGCAGGATGGGAAACACCATATATTTT. Protein sequence: CASSLAPDGGRMGNTIYF.

The rearrangement links TRBV6-6 to TRBJ1-5; D uncertain. Germline CDR1 MNHNY, CDR2 SVGAGI (reference sequence). V lost 5 bases, J lost 3 bases, and 11 bases lay in between. The CDR3 is 14 residues long. The CDR3 region has the DNA TGTGCCAGCAGTCCCCGGGTCCTCAATCAGCCCCAGCATTTT. This codes for CASSPRVLNQPQHF.

The chain carries TRBV6-5 and TRBJ2-3; D uncertain. The CDR3 spans 14 residues. The V end was cut by 5 bases, the J end by 5 bases, with 14 bases between. Germline V gene sequence: CDR1 MNHEY, CDR2 SVGAGI. The CDR3: CASSPNHIRDTQYF. The CDR3 DNA reads as TGTGCCAGCAGTCCGAACCACATCAGAGATACGCAGTATTTT.

The gene calls are TRBV7-2 and TRBJ2-6; tentative D call: TRBD2 (5 bases). Germline V gives CDR1 SGHTA, CDR2 FQGNSA. V dropped 3 bases and J dropped 3 bases, with 12 bases sitting between them. The length of the CDR3 is 16 residues. CDR3 amino acids: CASSFHRESGANVLTF. CDR3 bases: TGTGCCAGCAGCTTTCACCGGGAAAGTGGGGCCAACGTCCTGACTTTC.

The chain carries TRBV12-3 or TRBV12-4 and TRBJ1-6, with TRBD1 matching 7 bases. The CDR3 consists of 12 residues. The V gene end was trimmed by 5 bases and the J gene end by 10 bases; junction bases not matched to a gene: 2. This chain's CDR3 is CASSNRGSPLHF. The CDR3 bases are TGTGCCAGCAGTAACAGGGGATCACCCCTCCACTTT.

The chain links TRBV7-6 to TRBJ2-2, with 12 bases fitting TRBD1. J lost 5 bases, V lost 10 bases, and 17 bases had no gene match. CDR3 size: 18 residues. From germline, CDR1 is SGHVS and CDR2 FNYEAQ. CDR3 coding DNA: TGTGCCACTAACAAAAACGGGGACAGGGGGCTATTTACCGGGGAGCTGTTTTTT. Encoded protein: CATNKNGDRGLFTGELFF.

The chain recombines TRBV15 with TRBJ2-7, with D possibly matching TRBD1 (5 bases). CDR1 is LNHNV, CDR2 YYDKDF, per germline (reference sequence). Trimming pared 0 bases from V and 0 bases from J, leaving 9 bases between. CDR3 length: 15 residues. This CDR3 reads CATSRDGHGSYEQYF. The CDR3 bases are TGTGCCACCAGCAGAGACGGACATGGCTCCTACGAGCAGTACTTC. The whole variable domain, remainder taken from reference TRBV15 and TRBJ2-7, is DAMVIQNPRYQVTQFGKPVTLSCSQTLNHNVMYWYQQKSSQAPKLLFHYYDKDFNNEADTPDNFQSRRPNTSFCFLDIRSPGLGDTAMYLCATSRDGHGSYEQYFGPGTRLTVT.

The genes are TRBV6-5 and TRBJ1-6; perhaps TRBD1 as D (5 bases). The CDR3 spans 14 residues. Germline V gene lookup returns CDR1 MNHEY and CDR2 SVGAGI. Trimming stripped 0 bases from V and 8 bases from J, with 8 bases between. The DNA for the CDR3 is TGTGCCAGCAGTTACTCGAGGGACCATTCACCCCTCCACTTT. Translation gives CASSYSRDHSPLHF.